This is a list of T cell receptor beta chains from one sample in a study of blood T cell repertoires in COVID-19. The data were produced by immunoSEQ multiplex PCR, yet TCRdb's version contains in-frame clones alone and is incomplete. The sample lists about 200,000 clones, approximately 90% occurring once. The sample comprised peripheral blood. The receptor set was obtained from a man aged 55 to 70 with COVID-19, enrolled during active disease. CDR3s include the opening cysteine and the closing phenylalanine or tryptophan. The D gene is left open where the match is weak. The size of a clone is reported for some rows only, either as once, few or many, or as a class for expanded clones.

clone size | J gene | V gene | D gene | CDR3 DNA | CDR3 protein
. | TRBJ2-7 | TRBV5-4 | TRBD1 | TGTGCCAGCAGCACGGACAGGGGTTTCTTTCACGAGCAGTACTTC | CASSTDRGFFHEQYF
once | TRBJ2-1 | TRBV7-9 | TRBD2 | TGTGCCAGCAGCTCCGGACTAGCGGGGGGTGGTGAGCAGTTCTTC | CASSSGLAGGGEQFF
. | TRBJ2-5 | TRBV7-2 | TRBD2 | TGTGCCAGCAGTAATTCAGCGGGAGGGGGAGAGACCCAGTACTTC | CASSNSAGGGETQYF
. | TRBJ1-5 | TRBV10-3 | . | TGTGCCATCAGGGGGACAAGGCTCAATCAGCCCCAGCATTTT | CAIRGTRLNQPQHF
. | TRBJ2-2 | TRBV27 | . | TGTGCCAGTAAGAAGGGGGAGGGCCGTACCGGGGAGCTGTTTTTT | CASKKGEGRTGELFF
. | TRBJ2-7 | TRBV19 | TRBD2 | TGTGCCAGTAGTATAACCGGGACTATAGTCAACGAGCAGTACTTC | CASSITGTIVNEQYF
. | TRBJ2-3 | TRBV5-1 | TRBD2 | TGCGCCAGCAGCTTGTCCGGGACTAGCGGGGTCACTAGCACAGATACGCAGTATTTT | CASSLSGTSGVTSTDTQYF
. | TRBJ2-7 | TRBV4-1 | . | TGCGCCAGCAGCCAAATCCAGTTCTTCTACGAGCAGTACTTC | CASSQIQFFYEQYF
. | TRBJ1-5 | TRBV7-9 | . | TGTGCCAGCAGCCCCCAGGGAAGGAATCAGCCCCAGCATTTT | CASSPQGRNQPQHF
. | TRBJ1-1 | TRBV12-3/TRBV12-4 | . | TGTGCCAGCAGGCTCGGGGACACTGAAGCTTTCTTT | CASRLGDTEAFF
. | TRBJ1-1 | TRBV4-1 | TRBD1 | TGCGCCAGCAGCCGATCTCCGGGACAGGGGACGGATGAAGCTTTCTTT | CASSRSPGQGTDEAFF
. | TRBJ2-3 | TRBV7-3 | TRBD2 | TGTGCCAGCAGCTTAGGACTAGCACCCTTCACAGATACGCAGTATTTT | CASSLGLAPFTDTQYF
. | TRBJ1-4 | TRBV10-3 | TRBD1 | TGTGCCATAAGACAGGGAACTAATGAAAAACTGTTTTTT | CAIRQGTNEKLFF
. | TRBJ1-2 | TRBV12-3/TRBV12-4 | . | TGTGCCAGCACCTGGGGGCCCTATGGCTACACCTTC | CASTWGPYGYTF
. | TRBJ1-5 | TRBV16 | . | TGTGCCAGCAGCCCTAAGACACAGGGCCACAATCAGCCCCAGCATTTT | CASSPKTQGHNQPQHF
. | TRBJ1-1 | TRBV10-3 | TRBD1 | TGTGCCATCAGGACACAGGGGGCGATTGACACTGAAGCTTTCTTT | CAIRTQGAIDTEAFF
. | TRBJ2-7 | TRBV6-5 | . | TGTGCCAGCAGTCACCCTGACAGCTACGAGCAGTACTTC | CASSHPDSYEQYF
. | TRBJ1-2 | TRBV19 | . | TGTGCCAGTAGTAGAACTGGGTCGGTCGGGGACTATGGCTACACCTTC | CASSRTGSVGDYGYTF
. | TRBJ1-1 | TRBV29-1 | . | TGCAGTGGGGGGATAAACACTGAAGCTTTCTTT | CSGGINTEAFF
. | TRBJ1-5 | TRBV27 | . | TGTGCCAGCAGTTTCCGGGGGACCAATCAGCCCCAGCATTTT | CASSFRGTNQPQHF
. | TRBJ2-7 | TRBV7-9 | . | TGTGCCAGCAGCCCGACTGGAAGCTCCTACGAGCAGTACTTC | CASSPTGSSYEQYF
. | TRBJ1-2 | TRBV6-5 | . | TGTGCCAGCAGTTACTTAGGACAGCCTAACTATGGCTACACCTTC | CASSYLGQPNYGYTF
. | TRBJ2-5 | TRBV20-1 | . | TGCAGTGCGATAGAAGAGACCCAGTACTTC | CSAIEETQYF
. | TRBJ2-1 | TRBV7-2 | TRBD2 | TGTGCCAGCAGCTCGGGGCGGCGCGGGAGGTTTTACAATGAGCAGTTCTTC | CASSSGRRGRFYNEQFF
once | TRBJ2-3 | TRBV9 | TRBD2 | TGTGCCAGCAGCGACGAGCGGGGGCCGAGCACAGATACGCAGTATTTT | CASSDERGPSTDTQYF
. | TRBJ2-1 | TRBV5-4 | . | TGTGCCAGCAGCTTGGACGCGAATGAGCAGTTCTTC | CASSLDANEQFF
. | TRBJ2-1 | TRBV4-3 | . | TGCGCCAGCAGCCAAGATAGGCTAGCCTCGGGTGAGCAGTTCTTC | CASSQDRLASGEQFF
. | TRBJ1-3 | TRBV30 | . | TGTGCCTGGAGTGAAGGGGGATCCGGTCTAATCGGGTCTGGAAACACCATATATTTT | CAWSEGGSGLIGSGNTIYF
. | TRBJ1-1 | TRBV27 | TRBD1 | TGTGCCAGCAGTCCGAACCCGGGACAGGGGAGGACTGAAGCTTTCTTT | CASSPNPGQGRTEAFF
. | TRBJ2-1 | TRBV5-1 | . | TGCGCCAGCAGCTTGGCCGGTCTTGTCAATGAGCAGTTCTTC | CASSLAGLVNEQFF
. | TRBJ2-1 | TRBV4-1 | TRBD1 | TGCGCCAGCAGCCAAGGGACAGGGTCCAACAATGAGCAGTTCTTC | CASSQGTGSNNEQFF
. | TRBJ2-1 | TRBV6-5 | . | TGTGCCAGCAGTTACGTCCGGGGCTCCTACAATGAGCAGTTCTTC | CASSYVRGSYNEQFF
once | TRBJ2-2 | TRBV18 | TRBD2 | TGTGCCAGCTCACCACCAAGCGGGAGGGCCACCGGGGAGCTGTTTTTT | CASSPPSGRATGELFF
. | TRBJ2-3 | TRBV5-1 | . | TGCGCCAGCAGCTTGGGGACGGGAACTAGCACAGATACGCAGTATTTT | CASSLGTGTSTDTQYF